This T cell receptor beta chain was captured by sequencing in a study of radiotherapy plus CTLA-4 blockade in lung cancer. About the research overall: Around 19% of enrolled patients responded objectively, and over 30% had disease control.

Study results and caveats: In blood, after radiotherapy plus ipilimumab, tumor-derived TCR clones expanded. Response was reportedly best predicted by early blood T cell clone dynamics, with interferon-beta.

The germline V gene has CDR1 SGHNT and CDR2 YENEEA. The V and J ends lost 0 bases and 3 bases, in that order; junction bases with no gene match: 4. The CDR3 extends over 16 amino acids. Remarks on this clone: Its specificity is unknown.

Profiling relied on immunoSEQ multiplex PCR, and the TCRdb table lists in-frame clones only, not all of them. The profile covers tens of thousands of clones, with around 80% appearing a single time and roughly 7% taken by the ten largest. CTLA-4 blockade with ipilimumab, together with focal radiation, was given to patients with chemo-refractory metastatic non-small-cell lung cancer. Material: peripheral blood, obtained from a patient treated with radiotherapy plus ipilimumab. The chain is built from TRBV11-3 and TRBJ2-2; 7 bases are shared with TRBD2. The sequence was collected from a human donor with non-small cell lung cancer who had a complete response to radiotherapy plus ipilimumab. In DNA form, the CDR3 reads TGTGCCAGCAGCTTAGATTGGCGGGAGTACACCGGGGAGCTGTTTTTT. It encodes CASSLDWREYTGELFF.